The present entry profiles one T cell receptor beta chain with its context. Its antigen remains unknown. This specimen belongs to a study of CD8+CD57+ T cells in acquired aplastic anemia. Overall study: Sorted CD4+ and CD8+ cells yielded DNA averaging around 3 ug. Healthy donor sequencing depth: 9.5 million to 10.8 million CD4+, roughly 11 million CD8+ reads. Study-wide findings and caveats: Between the patient and control groups, CD8+ Simpson's diversity did not differ significantly. There were some 27 CD8+ CDR3 sequences that occurred in both patients and controls.

TCR beta VDJ and CDR3 were profiled, and genomic DNA was the template. TCRdb processed the reads anew with MiXCR; each CDR3 protein has one entry. The sample shows 200,000 to 250,000 distinct CDR3 sequences, 30% to 40% of them seen only once. V trimming: 2 bases; J trimming: 1 base; junction bases outside the gene matches: 5. Per germline, CDR1 ENHRY and CDR2 SYGVKD. The CDR3 contains 16 residues. The rearrangement links TRBV10-3 to TRBJ1-5; 7 bases are shared with TRBD1. The sequencing sample was made of sorted CD4+, CD8+, or CD8+CD57+ T cells (not recorded which) from PBMCs. The TCR was taken from a human donor in good health, serving as a control. The chain's CDR3 is CAISETGTDSNQPQHF. Written as DNA, the CDR3 is TGTGCCATCAGTGAGACCGGGACAGACAGCAATCAGCCCCAGCATTTT.